The 32 T cell receptor beta chains below all came from one sample that was sequenced in a study of regulatory T cells in long-lasting Graves disease. According to the study, TCR beta libraries were built with iRepertoire HTBI primers and CDR3-region Arm-PCR. TCRdb re-derived calls from the multiplex PCR reads in MiXCR, one entry per CDR3 protein. The data hold some 500,000 distinct CDR3 sequences, with around an eighth observed a single time. Time point given: newly diagnosed GD, antithyroid drugs for less than 3 months. The TCR library was made from RNA that had been extracted from PBMCs in TRIzol. The same sample was also used in a study of T cells in Graves' hyperthyroidism and ophthalmopathy.

The sample in question was peripheral blood mononuclear cells (PBMCs), obtained at new diagnosis, from a patient treated with antithyroid drugs. These receptors were taken from a man aged 30 to 45 with Graves disease.

This clonotype was picked up many times. The chain couples TRBV29-1 to TRBJ2-7; D might be TRBD1 (6 bases). The CDR3 loop spans 16 amino acids. CDR1 is SQVTM, CDR2 ANQGSEA, per germline. V shed 6 bases and J shed 6 bases, with 27 bases lying between them. CDR3 DNA sequence: TGCAGCGTCCCATCCTATTCACAGGGTCTTCGATCCGAGCAGTACTTC. As protein: CSVPSYSQGLRSEQYF.

The rearrangement links TRBV6-2 or TRBV6-3 to TRBJ2-1; D unresolved. V shed 4 bases and J shed 12 bases, with 16 bases lying between them. CDR3 length: 13 amino acids. From germline, CDR1 is MNHEY and CDR2 SVGEGT. The CDR3 loop reads CASSSPFSDGQFF. In DNA form, the CDR3 reads TGTGCCAGCAGTTCCCCCTTTTCCGATGGGCAGTTCTTC.

The chain recombines TRBV12-3 or TRBV12-4 with TRBJ2-1; 9 bases agree with TRBD1. This CDR3 comprises 12 residues. J was trimmed by 12 bases and V by 2 bases; bases with no gene match: 2. The DNA of the CDR3 is TGTGCCAGCAGTTTATGGGGACAGGGGCAGTTCTTC. Translation: CASSLWGQGQFF.

This clonotype has a handful of counts. The chain has TRBV15 and TRBJ2-5; weak D call: TRBD2 (5 bases). V dropped 3 bases and J dropped 5 bases, with 10 bases sitting between them. CDR1 is LNHNV, CDR2 YYDKDF, per germline (reference sequence). The CDR3 consists of 13 residues. The CDR3 loop is CATSRRAGETQYF. In nucleotides, the CDR3 is TGTGCCACCAGCAGGCGGGCCGGGGAGACCCAGTACTTC.

This clonotype was counted many times. This chain uses TRBV30 with TRBJ2-1; no reliable D call. V was cut by 1 base and J by 2 bases, with 6 bases left in between. Germline loops: CDR1 GTSNPN, CDR2 SVGIG (reference sequence). The CDR3 has 13 residues. The CDR3 loop is CAWSADTYNEQFF. The CDR3 region has the DNA TGTGCCTGGAGTGCTGATACCTACAATGAGCAGTTCTTC.

The chain carries TRBV19 and TRBJ2-7, with 8 bases that match TRBD2. Germline assignment: CDR1 LNHDA and CDR2 SQIVND (reference sequence). This CDR3 region has 13 residues. Trimming at V came to 8 bases and at J to 6 bases, leaving 9 bases not matched to a gene. The CDR3, as DNA: TGTGCCAGTGCCGGGACTAGTAGGCTCGAGCAGTACTTC. Translating gives CASAGTSRLEQYF. Drawing the rest from reference TRBV19 and TRBJ2-7, the complete variable domain is DGGITQSPKYLFRKEGQNVTLSCEQNLNHDAMYWYRQDPGQGLRLIYYSQIVNDFQKGDIAEGYSVSREKKESFPLTVTSAQKNPTAFYLCASAGTSRLEQYFGPGTRLTVT.

This clonotype was seen many times. V usage is TRBV3-1 and J usage is TRBJ1-2; the D gene is possibly TRBD1 (6 bases). The CDR3 loop spans 15 amino acids. Trimming pared 2 bases from V and 8 bases from J, leaving 18 bases between. Germline CDR1 LGHDT, CDR2 YNNKEL (reference sequence). The CDR3 here is CASSQILQTGGGYTF. DNA for the CDR3: TGTGCCAGCAGCCAAATTTTACAGACAGGTGGAGGCTACACCTTC.

Ten or more counts support this clonotype. This chain joins TRBV10-3 and TRBJ2-7; 7 bases are a match to TRBD1. Germline CDR1 reads ENHRY; CDR2 reads SYGVKD. V trimming: 6 bases; J trimming: 2 bases; junction bases outside the gene matches: 10. The CDR3 totals 15 residues. CDR3 sequence: CAISPHRDSTYEQYF. The CDR3 nucleotides are TGTGCCATCAGCCCGCACCGGGACAGTACCTACGAGCAGTACTTC.

This clonotype was seen at least ten times. The gene calls are TRBV24-1 and TRBJ2-7; D is ambiguous. V was clipped by 4 bases and J by 4 bases, with 7 bases between them. The V gene's germline CDR1 is KGHDR and CDR2 SFDVKD. The CDR3 runs 12 residues. CDR3 bases: TGTGCCACCAGTGACCCATCTTACGAGCAGTACTTC. This sequence encodes CATSDPSYEQYF.

The chain has TRBV19 and TRBJ2-2; 7 bases agree with TRBD1. CDR1 and CDR2 from the germline V gene are LNHDA and SQIVND (reference sequence). J gave up 5 bases and V 4 bases, and 7 bases lay outside the gene matches. The CDR3 has 15 residues. The CDR3 nucleotides are TGTGCCAGTAGTACGGATAGGGGGCCGACCGGGGAGCTGTTTTTT. Protein sequence: CASSTDRGPTGELFF.

CDR3 in amino acids: CSATPADGWNEQYF. The CDR3 nucleotides read TGCAGTGCTACCCCCGCGGACGGGTGGAACGAGCAGTACTTC. This chain joins TRBV20-1 and TRBJ2-7, with D unclear. V was pared by 4 bases and J by 5 bases, with 18 bases between. The germline gives CDR1 DFQATT, CDR2 SNEGSKA (reference sequence). CDR3 length equals 14 residues.

This clonotype has more than one count but fewer than ten. V usage is TRBV5-5 and J usage is TRBJ1-6; weak D call: TRBD1 (5 bases). CDR3 length: 15 residues. V was clipped by 6 bases and J by 14 bases, with 24 bases between them. Germline V gene sequence: CDR1 SGHKS, CDR2 YYEKEE (reference sequence). The CDR3 spells CASTLMQALGGALHF. The CDR3 DNA follows: TGTGCCAGCACCCTGATGCAGGCTCTCGGGGGGGCCCTCCACTTT.

The chain joins TRBV4-1 to TRBJ2-7, with D tentatively TRBD1 (6 bases). The CDR3 loop spans 15 amino acids. The germline V gene has CDR1 MGHRA and CDR2 YSYEKL. V lost 4 bases to trimming and J lost 2 bases, with 15 bases between them. CDR3 loop: CASSPPGTMTYEQYF. DNA of the CDR3: TGCGCCAGCAGCCCCCCAGGGACAATGACCTACGAGCAGTACTTC.

This clonotype came up a few times. This chain connects TRBV19 to TRBJ1-5, with unresolved D. The CDR3 totals 15 residues. V dropped 1 base and J dropped 4 bases, with 11 bases sitting between them. CDR1 and CDR2 from the germline V gene are LNHDA and SQIVND (reference sequence). The CDR3, as DNA: TGTGCCAGTAGTATAGGCAGCCTACCTAATCAGCCCCAGCATTTT. As protein: CASSIGSLPNQPQHF.

At least ten counts were recorded for this clonotype. This sequence joins TRBV28 and TRBJ1-4, with TRBD1 identical over 9 bases. Per the germline V gene, CDR1 is MDHEN and CDR2 is SYDVKM. The V segment lost 4 bases and the J segment 8 bases; nucleotides outside the gene matches: 5. The CDR3 sequence is 14 residues long. The CDR3 is CASSSGQGQEKLFF. Written as DNA, the CDR3 is TGTGCCAGCAGTTCGGGACAGGGTCAAGAAAAACTGTTTTTT.

This clonotype came up many times. The chain employs TRBV29-1 and TRBJ2-7; D is possibly TRBD1 or TRBD2 (6 bases each). The CDR3 is 13 residues long. Germline V CDR1 and CDR2: SQVTM, ANQGSEA. The CDR3 coding sequence is TGCAGTGTATTGGGGGGCGAGTCCTACGAGCAGTACTTC. Protein: CSVLGGESYEQYF.

This clonotype was picked up many times. V and J are TRBV15 and TRBJ2-7; D is tentatively TRBD1 or TRBD2 (5 bases each). The germline CDR1 and CDR2 sequences are LNHNV and YYDKDF (reference sequence). The CDR3 covers 13 residues. V was clipped by 0 bases and J by 3 bases, with 6 bases between them. The CDR3 region has the DNA TGTGCCACCAGCAGAGATGGGGGCTACGAGCAGTACTTC. Amino acid sequence: CATSRDGGYEQYF.

The V call is TRBV12-3 or TRBV12-4, the J call TRBJ2-5, with a weak D call TRBD2 (6 bases). Trimming shortened V by 6 bases and J by 5 bases, and 25 bases separated the two germline ends. The CDR3 covers 17 residues. Here the CDR3 reads CASSQDTPGTGGETQYF. The CDR3 DNA is TGTGCCAGCAGCCAAGACACACCCGGGACTGGGGGGGAGACCCAGTACTTC.

This clonotype was found many times. V gene TRBV18 combines with J gene TRBJ2-1; possible D gene TRBD1, 5 bases. This CDR3 has 14 amino acids. Germline V gene lookup returns CDR1 KGHSH and CDR2 LQKENI. The CDR3 sequence is CVTTGVRDYNEQFF. The CDR3 region has the DNA TGTGTTACCACCGGAGTCAGGGACTACAATGAGCAGTTCTTC. Complete variable domain (other parts from reference TRBV18 and TRBJ2-1): NAGVMQNPRHLVRRRGQEARLRCSPMKGHSHVYWYRQLPEEGLKFMVYLQKENIIDESGMPKERFSAEFPKEGPSILRIQQVVRGDSAAYFCVTTGVRDYNEQFFGPGTRLTVL.

This clonotype showed up many times. The V gene is TRBV24-1, the J gene TRBJ1-2; TRBD1 aligns across 7 bases. The V segment lost 12 bases and the J segment 2 bases; nucleotides outside the gene matches: 8. The CDR3 loop spans 13 amino acids. Germline V gene data show CDR1 as KGHDR and CDR2 as SFDVKD. The DNA for the CDR3 is TGTGCCCCGAGGGGGCAGAAGAACTATGGCTACACCTTC. Translated, it gives CAPRGQKNYGYTF.

This clonotype appeared a few times. The gene calls are TRBV7-9 and TRBJ1-3; no reliable D call. This CDR3 has 15 amino acids. CDR1 and CDR2 from the germline V gene are SEHNR and FQNEAQ (reference sequence). The ends were cut back, 4 bases at V and 0 bases at J, with 10 bases in the middle. CDR3 loop: CASSSDALSGNTIYF. The CDR3 DNA follows: TGTGCCAGCAGCTCGGACGCCCTCTCTGGAAACACCATATATTTT.

In this sample, this clonotype turned up many times. The chain links TRBV11-2 to TRBJ2-3; the D is unclear. Per the germline V gene, CDR1 is SGHAT and CDR2 is FQNNGV. There are 14 residues in the CDR3. Deletions cut 2 bases from V and 4 bases from J, with 10 bases between. The CDR3 sequence: CASSLSGFPDTQYF. The DNA of the CDR3 is TGTGCCAGCAGCTTATCCGGGTTCCCAGATACGCAGTATTTT.

This clonotype was seen many times. This chain connects TRBV29-1 to TRBJ2-7, with D unresolved. This CDR3 contains 14 residues. Germline V gives CDR1 SQVTM, CDR2 ANQGSEA. Trimming cost V 4 bases and J 3 bases, with 16 bases left between them. In DNA, the CDR3 is TGCAGCGTTGTCCTGGGTCCGGGTTTCTACGAGCAGTACTTC. Protein sequence: CSVVLGPGFYEQYF.

In this sample, this clonotype turned up many times. The gene calls are TRBV7-9 and TRBJ2-3, with D possibly being TRBD1 or TRBD2 (5 bases each). The CDR3 runs 15 residues. V was clipped by 5 bases and J by 0 bases, with 12 bases between them. Germline values: CDR1 SEHNR, CDR2 FQNEAQ (reference sequence). The DNA of the CDR3 is TGTGCCAGCAGCCTCCGGGACCCCAGCACAGATACGCAGTATTTT. Translating it yields CASSLRDPSTDTQYF.

This clonotype was detected ten times or more. The chain couples TRBV6-5 to TRBJ1-1, with TRBD1 as a possible D gene (6 bases). The CDR3 has 16 residues. The germline V and J ends were trimmed by 2 bases and 4 bases, with 17 bases remaining between them. Looked up from germline, CDR1 is MNHEY and CDR2 is SVGAGI. The DNA for the CDR3 is TGTGCCAGCAGTTACGGGGAGGGGGGGAGTGGCACTGAAGCTTTCTTT. Its protein product is CASSYGEGGSGTEAFF.

This clonotype came up a few times. V is TRBV24-1 and J is TRBJ1-5; D is ambiguous. Germline lookup yields CDR1 KGHDR and CDR2 SFDVKD. CDR3 length equals 14 residues. Trimming took off 5 bases at V and 3 bases at J, with 10 bases between the two ends. The CDR3 reads CATSVNGLNQPQHF. The DNA of the CDR3 is TGTGCCACCAGTGTAAACGGCCTCAATCAGCCCCAGCATTTT.

The chain uses TRBV6-1 and TRBJ2-3; a possible D gene is TRBD2 (6 bases). Trimming removed 6 bases at V and 4 bases at J, with 14 bases between. The CDR3 covers 14 residues. Germline V gives CDR1 MNHNS, CDR2 SASEGT. The CDR3 loop reads CASRLRGIADTQYF. CDR3 sequence (DNA): TGTGCCAGCAGATTACGGGGGATAGCAGATACGCAGTATTTT.

This clonotype showed up many times. The CDR3 spells CASSWGPGDEQYF. CDR3 coding DNA: TGTGCCAGCAGTTGGGGACCGGGCGACGAGCAGTACTTC. The V call is TRBV28, the J call TRBJ2-7; D possibly uses TRBD1 or TRBD2 (5 bases each). The CDR3 loop spans 13 amino acids. Germline CDR1 MDHEN, CDR2 SYDVKM. Trimming pared 4 bases from V and 5 bases from J, leaving 12 bases between.

At least ten counts were recorded for this clonotype. V gene TRBV7-2 combines with J gene TRBJ1-6, with TRBD1 as a possible D gene (6 bases). Germline V gives CDR1 SGHTA, CDR2 FQGNSA. V gave up 0 bases and J gave up 2 bases, with 8 bases separating them. The length of the CDR3 is 16 residues. CDR3 loop: CASSLAGATYNSPLHF. DNA of the CDR3: TGTGCCAGCAGCTTAGCGGGGGCCACCTATAATTCACCCCTCCACTTT.

This clonotype occurred a few times. Only one base separates this from a far larger clonotype, so it likely reflects a read error. The chain carries TRBV13 and TRBJ2-5, with D uncertain. This CDR3 has 14 amino acids. From germline, CDR1 is PRHDT and CDR2 FYEKMQ (reference sequence). The CDR3 loop reads CANSLGQFQETQYF. CDR3 bases: TGTGCCAACAGCTTAGGCCAGTTCCAAGAGACCCAGTACTTC.

This clonotype was recorded many times. The chain couples TRBV7-8 to TRBJ2-7; D ambiguous. The CDR3 loop spans 14 amino acids. V shed 8 bases and J shed 1 base, with 15 bases lying between them. CDR1 SGHVS and CDR2 FQNEAQ come from the germline V gene. This CDR3 reads CASPDGQPSYEQYF. In DNA, the CDR3 is TGTGCCAGCCCCGACGGGCAGCCTTCCTACGAGCAGTACTTC.

V usage is TRBV20-1 and J usage is TRBJ2-1; D is possibly TRBD2 (6 bases). CDR1 is DFQATT and CDR2 is SNEGSKA in the germline V gene (reference sequence). CDR3 length: 13 residues. The V end was cut by 3 bases, the J end by 2 bases, with 8 bases between. The CDR3 DNA follows: TGCAGTGCTAGCGGGGAGGCCTACAATGAGCAGTTCTTC. Encoded protein: CSASGEAYNEQFF.